This note documents a single T cell receptor (beta chain) sequence. Antigen: not known. Time point in this sample: week 11, during vaccination. The content of each vaccine dose was 300 ug of mutant IDH1 20-mer peptide, and topical imiquimod accompanied it. Data came from immunoSEQ multiplex PCR; TCRdb stores just in-frame clones and leaves some out. The repertoire holds tens of thousands of clones, 84% seen once, with roughly 3.5% in the top ten. This entry belongs to a study of a mutant IDH1 vaccine in newly diagnosed glioma. Study-level background: Before enrollment, patients got radiotherapy alone, temozolomide alone, or mostly the combination.

CDR1 and CDR2 (germline): GTSNPN, SVGIG (reference sequence). The CDR3 runs 15 residues. The sequence came from a man aged 25 to 45 with glioma. The V call is TRBV30, the J call TRBJ2-7; 11 bases are a match to TRBD2. The source was PBMCs, collected from a glioma patient whose treatment included an IDH1 peptide vaccine. Written as DNA, the CDR3 is TGTGCTTTGGGAGTGGGACTAGCGGCCTCCTACGAGCAGTACTTC. This sequence encodes CALGVGLAASYEQYF.